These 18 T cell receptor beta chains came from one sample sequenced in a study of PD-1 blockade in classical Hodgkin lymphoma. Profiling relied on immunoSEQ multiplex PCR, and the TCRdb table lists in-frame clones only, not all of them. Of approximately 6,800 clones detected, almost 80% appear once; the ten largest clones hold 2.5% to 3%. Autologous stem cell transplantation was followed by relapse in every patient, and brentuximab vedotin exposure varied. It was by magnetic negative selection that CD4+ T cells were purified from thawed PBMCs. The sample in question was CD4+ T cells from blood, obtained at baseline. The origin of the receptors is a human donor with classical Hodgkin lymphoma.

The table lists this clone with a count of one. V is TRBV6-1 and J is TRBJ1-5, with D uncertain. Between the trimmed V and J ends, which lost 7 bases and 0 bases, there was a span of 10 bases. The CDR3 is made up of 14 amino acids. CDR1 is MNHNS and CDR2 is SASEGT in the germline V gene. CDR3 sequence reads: CASTRRDSNQPQHF. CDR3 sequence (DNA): TGTGCCAGCACAAGACGGGATAGCAATCAGCCCCAGCATTTT.

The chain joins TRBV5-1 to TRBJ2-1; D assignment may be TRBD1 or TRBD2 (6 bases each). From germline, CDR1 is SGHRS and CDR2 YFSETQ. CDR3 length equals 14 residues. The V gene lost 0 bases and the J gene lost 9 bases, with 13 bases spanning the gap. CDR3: CASSLDLGGGEQFF. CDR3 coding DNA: TGCGCCAGCAGCTTGGATTTAGGGGGAGGTGAGCAGTTCTTC. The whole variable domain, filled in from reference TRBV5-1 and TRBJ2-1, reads KAGVTQTPRYLIKTRGQQVTLSCSPISGHRSVSWYQQTPGQGLQFLFEYFSETQRNKGNFPGRFSGRQFSNSRSEMNVSTLELGDSALYLCASSLDLGGGEQFFGPGTRLTVL.

CDR3 residues: CASSSRGPETQYF. As DNA, the CDR3 is TGTGCCAGCAGCTCCAGGGGGCCGGAGACCCAGTACTTC. J is TRBJ2-5 and V is TRBV7-9; 8 nucleotides agree with TRBD1. V dropped 4 bases and J dropped 5; count of bases not matched to a gene: 3. This CDR3 is built from 13 residues. Germline V gives CDR1 SEHNR, CDR2 FQNEAQ (reference sequence). Full variable domain (outside the CDR3, taken from reference TRBV7-9 and TRBJ2-5): DTGVSQNPRHKITKRGQNVTFRCDPISEHNRLYWYRQTLGQGPEFLTYFQNEAQLEKSRLLSDRFSAERPKGSFSTLEIQRTEQGDSAMYLCASSSRGPETQYFGPGTRLLVL.

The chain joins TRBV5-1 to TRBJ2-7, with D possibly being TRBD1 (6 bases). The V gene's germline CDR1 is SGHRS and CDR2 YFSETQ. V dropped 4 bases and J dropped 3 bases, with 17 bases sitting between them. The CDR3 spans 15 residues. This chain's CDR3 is CASSAGPGQNYEQYF. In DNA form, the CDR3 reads TGCGCCAGCAGCGCCGGACCAGGACAGAACTACGAGCAGTACTTC.

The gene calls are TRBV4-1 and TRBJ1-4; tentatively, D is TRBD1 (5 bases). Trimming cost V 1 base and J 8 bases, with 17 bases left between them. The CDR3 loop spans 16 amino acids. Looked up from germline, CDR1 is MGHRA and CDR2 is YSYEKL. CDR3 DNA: TGCGCCAGCAGCCAAGCTCGGGACTCCGGACGGGAAAAACTGTTTTTT. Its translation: CASSQARDSGREKLFF.

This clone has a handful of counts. The CDR3 sequence: CASSPSLGSSYEQYF. CDR3 in DNA: TGTGCCAGCAGCCCATCGTTGGGAAGCTCCTACGAGCAGTACTTC. V is TRBV6-6 and J is TRBJ2-7; no definite D call. The length of the CDR3 is 15 residues. Germline-derived CDR1 and CDR2 are MNHNY and SVGAGI (reference sequence). The V end was cut by 6 bases, the J end by 0 bases, with 15 bases between.

The CDR3 loop is CASSLSRHHNQPQHF. The CDR3 DNA is TGTGCCAGCAGTTTATCGAGGCACCATAATCAGCCCCAGCATTTT. This chain joins TRBV28 and TRBJ1-5; D call uncertain. Germline V lookup: CDR1 MDHEN, CDR2 SYDVKM. V shed 1 base and J shed 4 bases, with 11 bases lying between them. This CDR3 is 15 amino acids long.

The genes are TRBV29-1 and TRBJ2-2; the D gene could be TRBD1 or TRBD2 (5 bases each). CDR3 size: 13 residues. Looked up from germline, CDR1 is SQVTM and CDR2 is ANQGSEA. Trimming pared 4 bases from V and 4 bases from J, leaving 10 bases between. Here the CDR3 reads CSVGRAGTGELFF. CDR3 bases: TGCAGCGTTGGCAGGGCGGGCACCGGGGAGCTGTTTTTT.

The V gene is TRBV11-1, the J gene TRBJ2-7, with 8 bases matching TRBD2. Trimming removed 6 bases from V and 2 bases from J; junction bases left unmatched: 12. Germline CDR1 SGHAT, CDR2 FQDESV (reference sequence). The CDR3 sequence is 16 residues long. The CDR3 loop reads CASSRRGSGATYEQYF. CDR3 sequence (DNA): TGTGCCAGCAGTCGCCGGGGTAGCGGGGCTACCTACGAGCAGTACTTC.

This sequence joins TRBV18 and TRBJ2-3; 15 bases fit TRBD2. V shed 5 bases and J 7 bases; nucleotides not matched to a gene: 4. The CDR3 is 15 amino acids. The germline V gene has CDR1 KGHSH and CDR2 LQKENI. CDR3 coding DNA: TGTGCCAGCTCAGCGGGACTAGCGGGAGGCAATACGCAGTATTTT. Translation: CASSAGLAGGNTQYF. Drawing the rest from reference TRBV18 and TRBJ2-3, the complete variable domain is NAGVMQNPRHLVRRRGQEARLRCSPMKGHSHVYWYRQLPEEGLKFMVYLQKENIIDESGMPKERFSAEFPKEGPSILRIQQVVRGDSAAYFCASSAGLAGGNTQYFGPGTRLTVL.

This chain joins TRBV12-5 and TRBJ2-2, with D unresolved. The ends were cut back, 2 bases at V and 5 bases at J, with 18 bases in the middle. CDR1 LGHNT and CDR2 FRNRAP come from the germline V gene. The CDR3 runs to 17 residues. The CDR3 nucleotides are TGTGCTAGTGGTTTGTACGGAAGCGCCCGAGGAACCGGGGAGCTGTTTTTT. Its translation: CASGLYGSARGTGELFF.

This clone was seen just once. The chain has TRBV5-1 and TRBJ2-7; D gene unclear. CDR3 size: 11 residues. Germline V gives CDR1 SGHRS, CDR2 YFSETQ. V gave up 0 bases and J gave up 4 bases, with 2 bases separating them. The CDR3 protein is CASSLGYEQYF. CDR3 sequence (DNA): TGCGCCAGCAGCTTGGGGTACGAGCAGTACTTC.

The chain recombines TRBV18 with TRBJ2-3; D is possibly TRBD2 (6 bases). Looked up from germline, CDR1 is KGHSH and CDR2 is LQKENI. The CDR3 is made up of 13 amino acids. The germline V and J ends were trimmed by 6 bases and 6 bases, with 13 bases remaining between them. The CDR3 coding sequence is TGTGCCAGCTCTGGGGGAGGCAGCGATACGCAGTATTTT. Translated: CASSGGGSDTQYF.

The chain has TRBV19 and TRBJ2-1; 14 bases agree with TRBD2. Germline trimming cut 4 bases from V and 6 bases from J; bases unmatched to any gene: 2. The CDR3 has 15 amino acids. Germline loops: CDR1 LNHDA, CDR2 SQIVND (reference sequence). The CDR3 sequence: CASSTGTSGSNEQFF. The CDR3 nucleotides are TGTGCCAGTAGTACCGGGACTAGCGGGAGCAATGAGCAGTTCTTC.

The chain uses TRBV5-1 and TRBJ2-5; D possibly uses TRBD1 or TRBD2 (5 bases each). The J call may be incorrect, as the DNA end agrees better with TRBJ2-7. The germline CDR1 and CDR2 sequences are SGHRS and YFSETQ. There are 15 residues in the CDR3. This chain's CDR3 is CASSSRPGPEGEQYF. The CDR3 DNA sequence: TGCGCCAGCAGCTCTCGCCCAGGGCCTGAGGGCGAGCAGTACTTC.

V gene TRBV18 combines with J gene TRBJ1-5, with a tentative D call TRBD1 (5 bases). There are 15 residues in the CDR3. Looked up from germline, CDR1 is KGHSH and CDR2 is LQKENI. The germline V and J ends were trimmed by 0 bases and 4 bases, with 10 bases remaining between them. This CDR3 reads CASSPPLGVNQPQHF. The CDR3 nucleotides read TGTGCCAGCTCACCACCGTTGGGGGTAAATCAGCCCCAGCATTTT.

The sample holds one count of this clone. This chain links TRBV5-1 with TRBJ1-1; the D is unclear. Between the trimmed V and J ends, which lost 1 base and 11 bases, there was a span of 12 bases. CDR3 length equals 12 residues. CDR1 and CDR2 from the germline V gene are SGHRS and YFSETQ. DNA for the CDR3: TGCGCCAGCAGCTTGACCGGAAACGCCGCTTTCTTT. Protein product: CASSLTGNAAFF.

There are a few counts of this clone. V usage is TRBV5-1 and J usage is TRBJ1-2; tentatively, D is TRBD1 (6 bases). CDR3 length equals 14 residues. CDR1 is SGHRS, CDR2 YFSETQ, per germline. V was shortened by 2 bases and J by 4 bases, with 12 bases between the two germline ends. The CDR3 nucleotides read TGCGCCAGCAGCTTCTGGGACATCACCTATGGCTACACCTTC. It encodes CASSFWDITYGYTF.